This note documents a single T cell receptor (beta chain) sequence. Trimming shortened V by 3 bases and J by 5 bases, and 20 bases separated the two germline ends. Germline V CDR1 and CDR2: MNHNS, SASEGT. The CDR3 loop spans 16 amino acids. TCRdb reanalysed the 5' RACE reads using MiXCR and keeps one entry per CDR3 protein. The repertoire holds 150,000 to 200,000 distinct CDR3 sequences, with roughly 30% as singletons. The data originate from a study of CD8 T cells in ankylosing spondylitis. V is TRBV6-1 and J is TRBJ2-7; weak D call: TRBD1 (5 bases). Sequencing was carried out using synovial fluid, either unsorted or a sorted T cell fraction (not recorded which). This clonotype was obtained from a male donor with ankylosing spondylitis. The CDR3 region is CASSDRGLVGSNEQYF. The CDR3 DNA sequence: TGTGCCAGCAGTGATAGGGGCCTTGTGGGAAGCAACGAGCAGTACTTC.